This TCR beta chain was identified during a study of T cells after posttransplantation cyclophosphamide. Cells defined as naive were viable CD3+CD4+ or CD3+CD8+ and CCR7+CD45RA+CD45RO-CD95-CD27+CD28+. Generated by immunoSEQ multiplex PCR, the TCRdb table keeps only in-frame clones and is missing some. The table shows around 19,000 clones, with under 99% occurring only once. Germline CDR1 and CDR2: LGHNA and YSLEER. J lost 1 base, V lost 0 bases, and 3 bases had no gene match. This CDR3 contains 15 residues. General study findings and limits: Donor-recipient repertoire similarity was low at 1-2 months, rising over year one. TRB overlap between skin or GI tissue T cells and blood was limited. TRB clonality was highly associated with recipient CMV seropositivity and reactivation.

Note on this clone: Its antigen is not identified.

The chain has TRBV4-3 and TRBJ2-7; 7 bases map to TRBD2. Sequencing was carried out using naive CD4+ T cells sorted from PBMCs. The receptor's source is a man aged 40-49 years in good health, CMV-negative, and a related stem cell transplant donor. The CDR3 DNA sequence: TGCGCCAGCAGCCAAGAGGGGGGGATATCCTACGAGCAGTACTTC. Translation: CASSQEGGISYEQYF.